This T cell receptor beta chain was identified in a study of CD8+CD57+ T cells in acquired aplastic anemia. Looking at the study overall: Isolated CD4+ and CD8+ cells, once sorted, yielded DNA averaging around 3 ug. Healthy-donor CD4+ cells averaged roughly 9.8 million reads.

Germline V CDR1 and CDR2: SEHNR, FQNEAQ (reference sequence). The V segment lost 4 bases and the J segment 3 bases; nucleotides outside the gene matches: 2. This CDR3 has 13 amino acids. Study results and limitations: Controls and patients did not differ significantly in CD8+ Simpson's diversity. Overlapping CD8+ CDR3 repertoires of patients and controls contained nearly 30 shared sequences.

Genomic DNA was employed as the template in profiling TCR beta VDJ and CDR3. TCRdb reanalysed the reads using MiXCR and keeps one entry per CDR3 protein. The sample lists about 220,000 distinct CDR3 sequences, 30% to 35% seen once, with roughly 1.1% in the top ten. This clonotype appeared many times. Antigen unknown. The sequencing input was sorted CD4+, CD8+, or CD8+CD57+ T cells (not recorded which) from PBMCs. This TCR was recovered from a human donor in good health, serving as a control. The rearrangement joins TRBV7-9 to TRBJ1-2; 7 bases are a match to TRBD1. The CDR3 is CASSSTGYYGYTF. Written as DNA, the CDR3 is TGTGCCAGCAGCTCGACAGGGTACTATGGCTACACCTTC.